A single sample gave rise to the 28 T cell receptor beta chains below, sequenced in a study of shared clonotypes between healthy human individuals (dated by TCRdb to about 2020). Libraries were prepared through the immunoSEQ multiplex PCR assay. Drawn from immuneACCESS, this table holds only the in-frame rearrangements with V and J called that TCRdb kept. Clones are partly lost; checked studies trace under half to an unresolved V gene and leave the rest unexplained. The sample contains about 2 million clones, about 95% of them found a single time. 1.2% of the sample belongs to the ten largest clones. CD8 naive samples consisted of CD45RO-negative cells that were positively selected for CCR7, yielding a CD45RA+CCR7+ population without TemRA cells. Specimen: naive CD8+ T cells sorted from blood. Sample cell subset or site, as interpreted from the label and publication: CD45RA+CCR7+. The receptors were gathered from a man younger than 30 in good health.

This clone was counted between two and nine times. The V gene is TRBV4-1, the J gene TRBJ1-2; D not certain. In germline, CDR1 is MGHRA, CDR2 YSYEKL. The V and J ends lost 0 bases and 4 bases respectively, with 6 bases between them. The CDR3 has 13 residues. This CDR3 reads CASSQDDFYGYTF. The CDR3 DNA reads as TGCGCCAGCAGCCAAGATGACTTCTATGGCTACACCTTC.

This chain joins TRBV7-3 and TRBJ1-6; tentative D call: TRBD1 (6 bases). The CDR3 covers 14 residues. Germline-derived CDR1 and CDR2 are SGHTA and FQGTGA. Between the trimmed V and J ends, which lost 4 bases and 10 bases, there was a span of 14 bases. The DNA of the CDR3 is TGTGCCAGCAGCTCTTCCGGGACAAACTCACCCCTCCACTTT. Translating it yields CASSSSGTNSPLHF.

The chain is built from TRBV28 and TRBJ2-7, with D possibly TRBD2 on 5 matching bases. This CDR3 has 14 amino acids. CDR1 and CDR2 from the germline V gene are MDHEN and SYDVKM. Between the trimmed V and J ends, which lost 3 bases and 6 bases, there was a span of 15 bases. The CDR3 is CASSFTGESSEQYF. The DNA for the CDR3 is TGTGCCAGCAGTTTTACCGGGGAGAGCTCCGAGCAGTACTTC.

The J gene is TRBJ2-2, the V gene TRBV27; TRBD1 is a possible D gene (5 bases). The CDR3 extends over 13 amino acids. V lost 6 bases and J lost 3, with 8 bases in between. Germline-derived CDR1 and CDR2 are MNHEY and SMNVEV (reference sequence). The CDR3 loop reads CASRTEYTGELFF. The DNA of the CDR3 is TGTGCCAGCAGGACAGAGTACACCGGGGAGCTGTTTTTT.

V is TRBV7-6 and J is TRBJ1-1; TRBD1 matches 7 bases. CDR1 SGHVS and CDR2 FNYEAQ come from the germline V gene. V lost 5 bases to trimming and J lost 4 bases; unmatched junction nucleotides: 4. This CDR3 is 13 amino acids long. For the CDR3, the DNA is TGTGCCAGCAGCGCCGGGACAGCCACTGAAGCTTTCTTT. Translation: CASSAGTATEAFF.

This clone was observed a single time. The chain uses TRBV4-1 and TRBJ1-5, with 7 nucleotides matching TRBD1. After removal of 0 bases from V and 6 bases from J, the junction contained 8 bases not matched to a gene. Germline CDR1 is MGHRA and CDR2 is YSYEKL. CDR3 length equals 16 residues. CDR3 nucleotide sequence: TGCGCCAGCAGCCAAGATCTGTCAGGGGGAATTCAGCCCCAGCATTTT. Protein: CASSQDLSGGIQPQHF.

This clone has a single count. This sequence joins TRBV19 and TRBJ2-7; 9 bases agree with TRBD2. Germline CDR1 is LNHDA and CDR2 is SQIVND (reference sequence). Losses at the gene ends were 4 bases for V and 6 bases for J; bases not matched to a gene: 4. There are 13 residues in the CDR3. The CDR3 region has the DNA TGTGCCAGTAGTACTAGCGGGATTGGCGAGCAGTACTTC. Residues: CASSTSGIGEQYF.

The CDR3 nucleotides are TGCAGCGTCAGTATCCTGAACACTGAAGCTTTCTTT. Translated, it gives CSVSILNTEAFF. This chain connects TRBV29-1 to TRBJ1-1; D remains ambiguous. The CDR3 runs 12 residues. V dropped 6 bases and J dropped 0 bases, with 8 bases sitting between them. Germline V gives CDR1 SQVTM, CDR2 ANQGSEA.

J is TRBJ1-5 and V is TRBV7-9, with a tentative D call TRBD1 (5 bases). This CDR3 spans 19 amino acids. CDR1 is SEHNR, CDR2 FQNEAQ, per germline (reference sequence). V lost 3 bases and J lost 3, with 24 bases in between. This CDR3 is CASSFSIGMGEKHNQPQHF. CDR3 bases: TGTGCCAGCAGCTTCTCTATTGGAATGGGGGAAAAGCACAATCAGCCCCAGCATTTT.

The V and J genes are TRBV11-2 and TRBJ2-5, with no clear D. Germline assignment: CDR1 SGHAT and CDR2 FQNNGV. The germline V and J ends were trimmed by 1 base and 9 bases, with 12 bases remaining between them. The length of the CDR3 is 13 residues. CDR3 sequence reads: CASSLGPTMAQYF. CDR3 bases: TGTGCCAGCAGCTTAGGGCCTACCATGGCCCAGTACTTC.

The chain uses TRBV13 and TRBJ2-1; TRBD2 agrees at 9 bases. J was trimmed by 5 bases and V by 0 bases; bases with no gene match: 2. This CDR3 spans 15 amino acids. Germline V gene data show CDR1 as PRHDT and CDR2 as FYEKMQ (reference sequence). The CDR3 DNA sequence: TGTGCCAGCAGCTTAGGGACTAGCGGCGACAATGAGCAGTTCTTC. Translation gives CASSLGTSGDNEQFF.

The V call is TRBV5-5, the J call TRBJ2-1; unclear D gene. Trimming left V 0 bases short and J 6 bases short, with 7 bases between. This CDR3 is 13 amino acids long. The germline V gene encodes CDR1 SGHKS and CDR2 YYEKEE (reference sequence). Here the CDR3 reads CASSLGVGNEQFF. DNA of the CDR3: TGTGCCAGCAGCTTGGGGGTGGGCAATGAGCAGTTCTTC.

The V call is TRBV13, the J call TRBJ1-1; D is undetermined. Trimming stripped 5 bases from V and 1 base from J, with 14 bases between. The germline gives CDR1 PRHDT, CDR2 FYEKMQ (reference sequence). CDR3 size: 15 residues. CDR3: CASSPRSGSNTEAFF. The CDR3 DNA sequence: TGTGCCAGCAGCCCCCGCTCCGGGTCGAACACTGAAGCTTTCTTT.

J is TRBJ2-3 and V is TRBV4-2, with 13 nucleotides matching TRBD2. V lost 2 bases to trimming and J lost 0 bases; unmatched junction nucleotides: 5. CDR1 and CDR2 (germline): LGHNA, YNFKEQ. This CDR3 contains 18 residues. The CDR3 protein is CASSQRGTSGVSTDTQYF. As DNA, the CDR3 is TGTGCCAGCAGCCAAAGGGGGACTAGCGGGGTTAGCACAGATACGCAGTATTTT.

V and J are TRBV28 and TRBJ1-1; D gene uncertain. Germline CDR1 MDHEN, CDR2 SYDVKM. V dropped 5 bases and J dropped 4 bases, with 14 bases sitting between them. There are 14 residues in the CDR3. CDR3 sequence reads: CASSPAGVGTEAFF. The CDR3 bases are TGTGCCAGCAGTCCCGCCGGGGTCGGCACTGAAGCTTTCTTT.

V usage is TRBV19 and J usage is TRBJ2-2, with 9 bases fitting TRBD2. Germline V gene data show CDR1 as LNHDA and CDR2 as SQIVND (reference sequence). CDR3 length equals 19 residues. Trimming took 0 bases from V and 0 from J; bases not matched to a gene: 8. CDR3 DNA: TGTGCCAGTAGTATAGAACGGAGGAGCGGGGGGCCGAACACCGGGGAGCTGTTTTTT. Protein product: CASSIERRSGGPNTGELFF.

The chain carries TRBV27 and TRBJ2-2, with 8 bases fitting TRBD1. Germline V gives CDR1 MNHEY, CDR2 SMNVEV (reference sequence). V gave up 4 bases and J gave up 5 bases; unmatched junction bases: 3. The CDR3 length is 14 residues. CDR3 sequence: CASSSGTGTGELFF. The CDR3 nucleotides read TGTGCCAGCAGTTCCGGGACAGGTACCGGGGAGCTGTTTTTT.

The chain recombines TRBV7-9 with TRBJ1-5; 7 positions match TRBD1. The CDR3 contains 15 residues. V shed 5 bases and J 1 base; nucleotides not matched to a gene: 5. Germline lookup yields CDR1 SEHNR and CDR2 FQNEAQ (reference sequence). CDR3 amino acids: CASSPGGLSNQPQHF. The CDR3 nucleotides read TGTGCCAGCAGCCCAGGGGGTCTGAGCAATCAGCCCCAGCATTTT. The variable domain in full, completed from reference TRBV7-9 and TRBJ1-5, reads DTGVSQNPRHKITKRGQNVTFRCDPISEHNRLYWYRQTLGQGPEFLTYFQNEAQLEKSRLLSDRFSAERPKGSFSTLEIQRTEQGDSAMYLCASSPGGLSNQPQHFGDGTRLSIL.

This clone was recorded once. The sample contains more than one DNA sequence encoding this CDR3. This chain joins TRBV6-5 and TRBJ1-1, with D hard to call. This CDR3 comprises 14 residues. Germline values: CDR1 MNHEY, CDR2 SVGAGI. The V end lost 1 base, the J end lost 1 base, and 7 bases lay between the germline ends. The CDR3 DNA sequence: TGTGCCAGCAGTTACTTGGAAGGGAACACTGAAGCTTTCTTT. Protein sequence: CASSYLEGNTEAFF.

The rearrangement links TRBV5-6 to TRBJ2-3, with 9 bases matching TRBD1. Germline CDR1 reads SGHDT; CDR2 reads YYEEEE. This CDR3 has 17 residues. The V and J ends lost 4 bases and 2 bases, in that order; junction bases with no gene match: 11. CDR3 bases: TGTGCCAGCAGCCAAAACGGACAGGGGTGGGACACAGATACGCAGTATTTT. This sequence encodes CASSQNGQGWDTDTQYF.

This clone is a singleton in its sample. The genes are TRBV28 and TRBJ2-5; 10 nucleotides match TRBD2. There are 15 residues in the CDR3. After removal of 7 bases from V and 4 bases from J, the junction contained 9 bases not matched to a gene. Germline V CDR1 and CDR2: MDHEN, SYDVKM. The CDR3 reads CASTPPAGGRETQYF. In DNA, the CDR3 is TGTGCCAGCACCCCCCCAGCGGGGGGGCGAGAGACCCAGTACTTC.

The chain uses TRBV6-1 and TRBJ2-7; 8 positions agree with TRBD2. Germline lookup yields CDR1 MNHNS and CDR2 SASEGT. The CDR3 length is 16 residues. Trimming cost V 1 base and J 4 bases; bases outside gene matches: 9. CDR3 DNA: TGTGCCAGCAGTGAAGGGAGGGGGACTAGTCTTTACGAGCAGTACTTC. Its translation: CASSEGRGTSLYEQYF.

Here the CDR3 reads CASSELTGPANQPQHF. The CDR3 DNA follows: TGTGCCAGCAGTGAATTAACAGGGCCGGCGAATCAGCCCCAGCATTTT. The chain links TRBV6-1 to TRBJ1-5; D perhaps matches TRBD1 (6 bases). Trimming took off 2 bases at V and 4 bases at J, with 15 bases between the two ends. The CDR3 extends over 16 amino acids. The germline gives CDR1 MNHNS, CDR2 SASEGT.

J is TRBJ2-7 and V is TRBV5-1, with 7 bases aligning to TRBD1. CDR3 size: 16 residues. J was trimmed by 4 bases and V by 0 bases; bases with no gene match: 10. The germline V gene has CDR1 SGHRS and CDR2 YFSETQ. The CDR3 coding sequence is TGCGCCAGCAGCTTGGACCCCGGGACAGTGATTTACGAGCAGTACTTC. Translation: CASSLDPGTVIYEQYF.

The rearrangement joins TRBV27 to TRBJ2-6, with D perhaps TRBD1 or TRBD2 (6 bases each). The CDR3 runs to 15 residues. Germline CDR1 MNHEY, CDR2 SMNVEV (reference sequence). The V end was cut by 6 bases, the J end by 2 bases, with 11 bases between. Written as DNA, the CDR3 is TGTGCCAGCAGCGAGGAGGGGGCTGGGGCCAACGTCCTGACTTTC. This gives the protein CASSEEGAGANVLTF.

This chain links TRBV27 with TRBJ2-7, with TRBD1 identical over 11 bases. The CDR3 is 15 amino acids. The trim removed 5 bases at V and 5 bases at J, leaving 8 bases unmatched. Germline values: CDR1 MNHEY, CDR2 SMNVEV (reference sequence). The CDR3 here is CASSHRTGGKDEQYF. CDR3 DNA sequence: TGTGCCAGCAGTCATCGGACAGGGGGCAAGGACGAGCAGTACTTC.

The genes are TRBV6-5 and TRBJ1-4; possible D gene TRBD1, 5 bases. This CDR3 has 14 amino acids. V lost 6 bases, J lost 6 bases, and 14 bases lay in between. Germline V CDR1 and CDR2: MNHEY, SVGAGI. CDR3 loop: CASRLDSSYEKLFF. CDR3 bases: TGTGCCAGCAGGCTCGACAGTTCTTATGAAAAACTGTTTTTT.

This chain connects TRBV27 to TRBJ2-3, with TRBD1 matching over 7 bases. This CDR3 has 14 residues. Germline lookup yields CDR1 MNHEY and CDR2 SMNVEV (reference sequence). The ends lost 0 bases at V and 8 bases at J; junction bases unmatched: 5. The DNA for the CDR3 is TGTGCCAGCAGTTTATCAGGGGGCGAACTTACGCAGTATTTT. This codes for CASSLSGGELTQYF.